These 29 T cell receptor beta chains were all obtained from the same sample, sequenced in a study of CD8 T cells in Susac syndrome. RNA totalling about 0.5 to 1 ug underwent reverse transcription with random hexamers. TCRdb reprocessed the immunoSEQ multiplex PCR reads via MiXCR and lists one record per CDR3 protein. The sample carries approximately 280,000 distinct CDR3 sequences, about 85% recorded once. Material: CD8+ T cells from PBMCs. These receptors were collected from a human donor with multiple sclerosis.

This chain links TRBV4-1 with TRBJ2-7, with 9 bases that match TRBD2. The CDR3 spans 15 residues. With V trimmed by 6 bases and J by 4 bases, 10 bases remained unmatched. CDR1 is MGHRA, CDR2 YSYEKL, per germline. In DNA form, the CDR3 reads TGCGCCAGCAGTCGGGCGGGAGGGACCCCTTACGAGCAGTACTTC. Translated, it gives CASSRAGGTPYEQYF.

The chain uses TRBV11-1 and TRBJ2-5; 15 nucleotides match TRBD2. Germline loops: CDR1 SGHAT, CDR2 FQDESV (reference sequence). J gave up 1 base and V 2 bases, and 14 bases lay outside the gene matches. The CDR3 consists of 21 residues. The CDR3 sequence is CASSLWPRTSGRVLVQETQYF. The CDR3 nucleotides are TGTGCCAGCAGCTTATGGCCCCGGACTAGCGGGAGGGTTCTCGTCCAAGAGACCCAGTACTTC.

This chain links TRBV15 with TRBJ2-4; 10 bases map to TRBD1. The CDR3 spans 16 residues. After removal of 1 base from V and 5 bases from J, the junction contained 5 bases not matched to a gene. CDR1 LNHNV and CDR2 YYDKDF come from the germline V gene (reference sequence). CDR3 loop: CATSRVGTGDQNIQYF. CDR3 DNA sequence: TGTGCCACCAGCAGAGTAGGGACAGGGGACCAAAACATTCAGTACTTC.

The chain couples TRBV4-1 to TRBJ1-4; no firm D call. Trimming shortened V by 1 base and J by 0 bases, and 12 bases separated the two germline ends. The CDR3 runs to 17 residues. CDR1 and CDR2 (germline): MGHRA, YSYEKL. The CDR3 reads CASSQVRALATNEKLFF. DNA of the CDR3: TGCGCCAGCAGCCAAGTGAGGGCCCTCGCAACTAATGAAAAACTGTTTTTT.

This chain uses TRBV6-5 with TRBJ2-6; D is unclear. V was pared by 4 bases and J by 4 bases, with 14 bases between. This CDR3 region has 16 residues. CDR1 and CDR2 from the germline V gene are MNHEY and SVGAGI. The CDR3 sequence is CASSFSFLGGANVLTF. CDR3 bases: TGTGCCAGCAGTTTTTCTTTTTTGGGCGGGGCCAACGTCCTGACTTTC.

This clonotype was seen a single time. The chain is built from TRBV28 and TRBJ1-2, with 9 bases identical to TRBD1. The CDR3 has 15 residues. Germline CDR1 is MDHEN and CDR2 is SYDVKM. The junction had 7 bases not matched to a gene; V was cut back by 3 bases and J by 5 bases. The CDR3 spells CASSFFVGQGYGYTF. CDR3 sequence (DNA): TGTGCCAGCAGTTTCTTTGTCGGACAGGGGTATGGCTACACCTTC.

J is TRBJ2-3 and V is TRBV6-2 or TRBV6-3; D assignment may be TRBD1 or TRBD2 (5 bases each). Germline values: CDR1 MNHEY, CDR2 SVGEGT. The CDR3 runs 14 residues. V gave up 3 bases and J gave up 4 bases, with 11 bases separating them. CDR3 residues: CASSYNGAADTQYF. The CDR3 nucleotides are TGTGCCAGCAGTTATAACGGGGCCGCAGATACGCAGTATTTT.

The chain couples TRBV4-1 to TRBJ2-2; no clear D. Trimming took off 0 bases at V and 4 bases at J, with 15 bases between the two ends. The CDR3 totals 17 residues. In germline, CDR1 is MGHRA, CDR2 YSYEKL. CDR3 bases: TGCGCCAGCAGCCAAGACCTGAAGCTAGAAGGCACCGGGGAGCTGTTTTTT. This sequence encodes CASSQDLKLEGTGELFF.

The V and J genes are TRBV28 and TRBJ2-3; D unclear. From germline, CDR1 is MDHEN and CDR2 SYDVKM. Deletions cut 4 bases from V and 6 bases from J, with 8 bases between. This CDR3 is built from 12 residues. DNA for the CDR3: TGTGCCAGCAGTTACTCAGTGGATACGCAGTATTTT. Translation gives CASSYSVDTQYF.

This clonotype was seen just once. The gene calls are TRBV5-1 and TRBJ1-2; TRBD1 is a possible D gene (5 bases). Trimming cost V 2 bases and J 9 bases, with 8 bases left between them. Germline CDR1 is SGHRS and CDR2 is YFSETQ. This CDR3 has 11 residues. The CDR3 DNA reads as TGCGCCAGCAGCTTTCAGGGAAGCTACACCTTC. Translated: CASSFQGSYTF.

The CDR3 region has the DNA TGTGCCAGCAGTCAACAGGGGGACAGGAATCAGCCCCAGCATTTT. It specifies CASSQQGDRNQPQHF. The rearrangement joins TRBV5-5 to TRBJ1-5, with TRBD1 matching over 8 bases. Unmatched junction bases numbered 8, after V lost 5 bases and J lost 4 bases. Germline V gene data show CDR1 as SGHKS and CDR2 as YYEKEE (reference sequence). The CDR3 spans 15 residues.

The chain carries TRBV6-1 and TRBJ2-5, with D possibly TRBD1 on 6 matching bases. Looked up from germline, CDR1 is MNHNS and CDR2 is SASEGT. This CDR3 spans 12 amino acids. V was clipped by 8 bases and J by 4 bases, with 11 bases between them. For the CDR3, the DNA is TGTGCCAGCGGCACCAGGGGAGAGACCCAGTACTTC. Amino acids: CASGTRGETQYF.

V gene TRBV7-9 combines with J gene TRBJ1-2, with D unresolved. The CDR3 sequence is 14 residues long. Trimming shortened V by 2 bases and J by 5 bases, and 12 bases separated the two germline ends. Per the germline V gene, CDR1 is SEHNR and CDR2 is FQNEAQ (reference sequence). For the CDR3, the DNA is TGTGCCAGCAGCTTATACGGGGAAAGGTATGGCTACACCTTC. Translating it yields CASSLYGERYGYTF.

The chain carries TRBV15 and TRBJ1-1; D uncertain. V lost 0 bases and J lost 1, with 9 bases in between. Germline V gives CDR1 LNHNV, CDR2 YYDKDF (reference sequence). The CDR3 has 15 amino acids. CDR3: CATSRDRKGNTEAFF. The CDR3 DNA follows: TGTGCCACCAGCAGAGACAGGAAGGGGAACACTGAAGCTTTCTTT.

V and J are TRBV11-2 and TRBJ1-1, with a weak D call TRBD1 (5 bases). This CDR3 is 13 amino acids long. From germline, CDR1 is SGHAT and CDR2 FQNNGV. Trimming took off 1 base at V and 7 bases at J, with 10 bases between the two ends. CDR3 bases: TGTGCCAGCAGCTTAGGCAGGGCGGGTGAAGCTTTCTTT. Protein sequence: CASSLGRAGEAFF.

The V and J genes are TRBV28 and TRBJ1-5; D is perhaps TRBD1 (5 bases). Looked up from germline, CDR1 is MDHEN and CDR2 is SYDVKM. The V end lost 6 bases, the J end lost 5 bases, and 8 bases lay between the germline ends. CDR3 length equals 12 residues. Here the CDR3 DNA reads TGTGCCAGCAGGGACATAGATCAGCCCCAGCATTTT. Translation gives CASRDIDQPQHF. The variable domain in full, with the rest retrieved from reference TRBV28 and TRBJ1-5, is DVKVTQSSRYLVKRTGEKVFLECVQDMDHENMFWYRQDPGLGLRLIYFSYDVKMKEKGDIPEGYSVSREKKERFSLILESASTNQTSMYLCASRDIDQPQHFGDGTRLSIL.

This CDR3 is CATSRGGELFF. DNA of the CDR3: TGTGCCACCTCGCGAGGCGGGGAGCTGTTTTTT. V is TRBV25-1 and J is TRBJ2-2; no clear D gene. This CDR3 is 11 amino acids long. Germline CDR1 is MGHDK and CDR2 is SYGVNS. Trimming removed 10 bases at V and 7 bases at J, with 10 bases between. The full variable domain, completed using reference TRBV25-1 and TRBJ2-2, is EADIYQTPRYLVIGTGKKITLECSQTMGHDKMYWYQQDPGMELHLIHYSYGVNSTEKGDLSSESTVSRIRTEHFPLTLESARPSHTSQYLCATSRGGELFFGEGSRLTVL.

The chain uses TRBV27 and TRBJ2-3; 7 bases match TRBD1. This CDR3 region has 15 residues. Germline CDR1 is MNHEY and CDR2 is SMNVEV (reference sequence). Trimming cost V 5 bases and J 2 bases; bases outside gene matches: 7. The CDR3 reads CASSNRDSFTDTQYF. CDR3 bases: TGTGCCAGCAGTAACCGGGACAGCTTCACAGATACGCAGTATTTT.

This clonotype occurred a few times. CDR3 protein: CASSQVPATNEKLFF. CDR3 nucleotides: TGTGCCAGCAGCCAAGTACCAGCAACTAATGAAAAACTGTTTTTT. The chain has TRBV3-1 and TRBJ1-4, with D uncertain. CDR3 length equals 15 residues. Trimming left V 1 base short and J 0 bases short, with 6 bases between. CDR1 and CDR2 from the germline V gene are LGHDT and YNNKEL (reference sequence).

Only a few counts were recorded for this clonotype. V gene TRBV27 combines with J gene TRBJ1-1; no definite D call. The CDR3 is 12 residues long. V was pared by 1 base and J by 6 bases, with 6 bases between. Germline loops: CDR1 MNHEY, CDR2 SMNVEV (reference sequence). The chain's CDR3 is CASSLYGSEAFF. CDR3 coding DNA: TGTGCCAGCAGTTTATATGGGTCTGAAGCTTTCTTT.

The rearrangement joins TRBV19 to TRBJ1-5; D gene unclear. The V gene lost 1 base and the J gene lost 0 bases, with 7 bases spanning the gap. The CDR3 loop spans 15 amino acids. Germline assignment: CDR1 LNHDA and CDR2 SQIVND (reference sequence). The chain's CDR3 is CASSIGQYSNQPQHF. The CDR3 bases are TGTGCCAGTAGTATAGGGCAGTATAGCAATCAGCCCCAGCATTTT.

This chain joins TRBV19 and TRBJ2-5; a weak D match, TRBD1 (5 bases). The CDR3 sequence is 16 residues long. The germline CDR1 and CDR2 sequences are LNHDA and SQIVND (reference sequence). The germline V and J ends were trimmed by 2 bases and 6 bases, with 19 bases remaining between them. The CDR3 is CASSIKGRQTPKTQYF. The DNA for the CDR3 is TGTGCCAGTAGTATAAAGGGGCGGCAGACCCCGAAGACCCAGTACTTC.

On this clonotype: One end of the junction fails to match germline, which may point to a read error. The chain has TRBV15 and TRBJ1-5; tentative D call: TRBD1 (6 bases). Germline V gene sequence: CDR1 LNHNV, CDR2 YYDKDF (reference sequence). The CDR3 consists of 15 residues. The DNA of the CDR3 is TGCGCCACCAGCAGCAGGGGAATGAGAAATCAGCCCCAGCATTTT. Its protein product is CATSSRGMRNQPQHF.

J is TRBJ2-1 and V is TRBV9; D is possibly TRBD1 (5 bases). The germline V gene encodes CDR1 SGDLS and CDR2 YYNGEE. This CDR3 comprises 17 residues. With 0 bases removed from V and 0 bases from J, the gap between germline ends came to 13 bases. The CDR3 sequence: CASSVGSGQSSYNEQFF. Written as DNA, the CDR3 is TGTGCCAGCAGCGTAGGCTCAGGACAAAGCTCCTACAATGAGCAGTTCTTC.

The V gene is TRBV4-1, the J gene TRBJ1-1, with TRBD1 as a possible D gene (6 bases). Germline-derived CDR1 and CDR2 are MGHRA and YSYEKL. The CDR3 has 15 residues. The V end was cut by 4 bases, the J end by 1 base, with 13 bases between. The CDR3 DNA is TGCGCCAGCAGCCTACTACAGGGAGCGAACACTGAAGCTTTCTTT. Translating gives CASSLLQGANTEAFF.

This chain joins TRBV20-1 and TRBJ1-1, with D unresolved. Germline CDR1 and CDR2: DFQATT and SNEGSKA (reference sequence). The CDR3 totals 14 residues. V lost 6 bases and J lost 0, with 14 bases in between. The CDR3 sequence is CSARTEFMNTEAFF. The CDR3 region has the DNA TGCAGTGCCAGGACGGAGTTCATGAACACTGAAGCTTTCTTT.

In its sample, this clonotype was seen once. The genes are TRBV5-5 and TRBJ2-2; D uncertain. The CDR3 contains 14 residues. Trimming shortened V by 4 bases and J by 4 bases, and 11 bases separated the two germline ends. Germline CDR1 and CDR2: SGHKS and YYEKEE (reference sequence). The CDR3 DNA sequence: TGTGCCAGCAGCCTCGCGTTCATCACCGGGGAGCTGTTTTTT. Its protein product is CASSLAFITGELFF.

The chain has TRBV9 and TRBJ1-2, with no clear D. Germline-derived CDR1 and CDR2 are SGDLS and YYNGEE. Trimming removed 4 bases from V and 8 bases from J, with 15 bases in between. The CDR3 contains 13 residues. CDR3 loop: CASSPQTTRGYTF. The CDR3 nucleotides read TGTGCCAGCAGCCCACAAACCACGCGGGGCTACACCTTC.

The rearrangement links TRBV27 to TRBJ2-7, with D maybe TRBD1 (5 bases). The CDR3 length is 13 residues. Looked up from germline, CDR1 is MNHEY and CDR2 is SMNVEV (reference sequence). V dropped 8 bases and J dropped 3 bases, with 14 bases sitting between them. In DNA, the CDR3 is TGTGCCAGCTCGTCAGGGAACTTCTACGAGCAGTACTTC. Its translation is CASSSGNFYEQYF.